The TCR beta chain described here comes from a study of T cells in Graves' hyperthyroidism and ophthalmopathy. This CDR3 contains 14 residues. Trimming cost V 3 bases and J 7 bases, with 15 bases left between them. The germline CDR1 and CDR2 sequences are LGHNA and YSLEER. Study-level results: Blood shared most expanded thyroid clonotypes above 0.001. Ophthalmopathy was distinguished from stable hyperthyroidism by 13 V-J signatures.

Amplification yielded TCR beta CDR3 regions, with RNA transcripts as the source. With the HTBI primer set, the TCR CDR3 went through a first round of RT-PCR. TCRdb passed the multiplex PCR reads through MiXCR, listing each CDR3 protein once. The sample includes hundreds of thousands of distinct CDR3 sequences, 14% of them seen just once. About this clonotype: Its specificity is not known.

The chain employs TRBV4-3 and TRBJ1-2; D is ambiguous. The specimen was blood. The sequence came from a woman aged 18-29 years with Graves' hyperthyroidism. The CDR3 here is CASSHFGPAGGYTF. The DNA for the CDR3 is TGCGCCAGCAGCCACTTTGGCCCGGCTGGTGGCTACACCTTC.